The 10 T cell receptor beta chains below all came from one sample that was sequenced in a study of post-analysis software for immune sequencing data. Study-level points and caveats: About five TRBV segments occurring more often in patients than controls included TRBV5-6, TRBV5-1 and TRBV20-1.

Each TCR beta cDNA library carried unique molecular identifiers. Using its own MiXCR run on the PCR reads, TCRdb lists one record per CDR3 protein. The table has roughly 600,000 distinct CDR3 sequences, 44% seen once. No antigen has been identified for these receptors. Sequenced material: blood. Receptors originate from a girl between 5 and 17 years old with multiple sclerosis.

The CDR3 is CASSLRGWDPEQYF. The CDR3 DNA reads TGTGCCAGCAGCTTAAGGGGGTGGGATCCGGAGCAGTACTTC. The rearrangement uses TRBV7-2 and TRBJ2-7, with a tentative D call TRBD1 (6 bases). The CDR3 consists of 14 residues. From germline, CDR1 is SGHTA and CDR2 FQGNSA. V was pared by 2 bases and J by 7 bases, with 15 bases between.

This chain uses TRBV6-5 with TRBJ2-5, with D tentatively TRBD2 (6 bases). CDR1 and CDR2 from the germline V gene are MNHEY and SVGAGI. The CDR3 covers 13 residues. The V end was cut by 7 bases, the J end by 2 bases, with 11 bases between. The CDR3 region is CASIMAGQETQYF. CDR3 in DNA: TGTGCCAGCATCATGGCGGGACAAGAGACCCAGTACTTC.

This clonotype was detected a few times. CDR3: CSARRLAGGNTDTQYF. DNA for the CDR3: TGCAGTGCCCGGCGACTAGCGGGAGGGAACACAGATACGCAGTATTTT. V gene TRBV20-1 combines with J gene TRBJ2-3; TRBD2 aligns across 14 bases. There are 16 residues in the CDR3. The trim removed 6 bases at V and 2 bases at J, leaving 7 bases unmatched. The V gene's germline CDR1 is DFQATT and CDR2 SNEGSKA (reference sequence).

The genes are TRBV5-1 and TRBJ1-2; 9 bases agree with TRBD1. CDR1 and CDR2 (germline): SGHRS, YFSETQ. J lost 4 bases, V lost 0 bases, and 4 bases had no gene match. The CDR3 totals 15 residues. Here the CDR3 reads CASSLGPGQGYGYTF. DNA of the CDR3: TGCGCCAGCAGCTTGGGACCGGGACAGGGCTATGGCTACACCTTC.

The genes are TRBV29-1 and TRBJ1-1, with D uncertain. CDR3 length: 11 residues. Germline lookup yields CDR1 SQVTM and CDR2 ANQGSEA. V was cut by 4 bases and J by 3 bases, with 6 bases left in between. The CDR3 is CSVVVYTEAFF. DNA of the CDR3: TGCAGCGTTGTGGTGTACACTGAAGCTTTCTTT.

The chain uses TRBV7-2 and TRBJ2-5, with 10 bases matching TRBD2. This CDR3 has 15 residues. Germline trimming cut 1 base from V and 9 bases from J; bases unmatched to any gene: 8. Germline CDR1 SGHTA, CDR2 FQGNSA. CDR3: CASSLGGLARDPQYF. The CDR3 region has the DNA TGTGCCAGCAGCTTAGGGGGACTAGCGAGAGATCCCCAGTACTTC.

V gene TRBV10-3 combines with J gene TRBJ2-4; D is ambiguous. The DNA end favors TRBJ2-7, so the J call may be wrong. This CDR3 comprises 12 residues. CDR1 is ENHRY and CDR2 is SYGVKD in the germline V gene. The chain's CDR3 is CAVKDGPCEQYF. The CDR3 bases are TGTGCCGTTAAGGACGGACCCTGCGAGCAGTACTTC.

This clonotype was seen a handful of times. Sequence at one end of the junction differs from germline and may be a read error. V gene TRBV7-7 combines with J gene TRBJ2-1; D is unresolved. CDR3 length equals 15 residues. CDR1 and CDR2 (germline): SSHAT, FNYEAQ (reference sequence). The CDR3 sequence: CASSPGSYQAHEQFF. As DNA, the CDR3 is TGTGCTAGCAGCCCCGGCTCCTACCAAGCCCATGAGCAGTTCTTC.

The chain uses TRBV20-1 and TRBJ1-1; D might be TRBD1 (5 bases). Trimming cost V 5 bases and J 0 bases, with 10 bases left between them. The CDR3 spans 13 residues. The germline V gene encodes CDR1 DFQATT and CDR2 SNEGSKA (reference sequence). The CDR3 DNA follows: TGCAGTGCTTGGGACGGACTGAACACTGAAGCTTTCTTT. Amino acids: CSAWDGLNTEAFF.

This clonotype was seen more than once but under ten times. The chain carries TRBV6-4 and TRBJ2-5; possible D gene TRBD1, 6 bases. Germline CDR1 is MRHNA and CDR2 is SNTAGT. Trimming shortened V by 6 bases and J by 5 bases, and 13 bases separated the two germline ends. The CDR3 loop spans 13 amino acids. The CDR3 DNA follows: TGTGCCAGCAGGCAGGGGCCCTTGGAGACCCAGTACTTC. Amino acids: CASRQGPLETQYF.